The sequence of this TCR beta chain was determined in a study of T cell repertoires in cytomegalovirus infection (dated by TCRdb to the late 2010s). A note on the overall study: Alongside well-studied HLA-B-restricted epitopes, the peptide stimulations were aimed at recently identified HLA-C-restricted CMV epitopes, whose presentation resists viral immunomodulation. Donor HLA type was relevant to the analysis, because carriage of CMV infection together with the matching HLA type was indicated by public TCR beta signatures. The paper's findings and limits, for the study overall: The ex vivo response was dominated by HLA-C-restricted CMV-specific TCR beta clonotypes, and the single most frequent clonotype in two of eight donors was supplied by these HLA-C-restricted clonotypes. In both this cohort and an independent approximately 400-donor cohort, the cumulative frequency of public TCR beta family members distinguished carriers of CMV infection plus the relevant HLA type.

Sequencing was carried out with an Illumina HiSeq 1500. TCRdb reran the public reads through fastp at Q25 and MiXCR, keeping productive beta chains. Each entry merges the rows of one CDR3 protein and shows their most common DNA and genes. This sample gives approximately 76,000 distinct CDR3 sequences in total; roughly 37% of them show up just once. Approximately 95% of the sample is taken by the ten largest. What this sample's treatment or condition label stands for: in vitro stimulation with specific CMV peptide epitopes to enrich CMV-specific T cells. According to the germline V gene (reference sequence), CDR1 reads MNHEY and CDR2 reads SMNVEV. V lost 7 bases and J lost 4 bases, and the count of bases not matched to a germline gene is 8. Counted from cysteine to phenylalanine, this CDR3 has 16 amino acids. Just the 48-base CDR3 DNA is kept, in frame starting at base 1. About this clonotype: It lacks a known antigen. No much larger clone is present one base from it, and per-base qualities are unavailable.

This sequence uses TRBV27 and TRBJ1-6, and 9 junction bases match TRBD1. The source was CD8+ T cells from cultured PBMCs, collected from culture after CMV antigen stimulation. The source is a human donor in good health (CMV status not recorded). Some clones in this sample may be carry-over from other donors' samples. The sequenced DNA: TGTGCCAGCACAATAGGGACAGGGACGTATAATTCACCCCTCCACTTT. This encodes CASTIGTGTYNSPLHF.